Included here is one T cell receptor beta chain sequence, with context. This sample was included in a study of blood T cell repertoires in COVID-19. Study at large: Researchers got acute and convalescent COVID-19 samples from the United States, Italy and Spain. PBMCs, B-cell-depleted T cells, or T cells were the source of the cDNA or gDNA that made up the material.

Deletions cut 2 bases from V and 3 bases from J, with 3 bases between. The CDR3 length is 13 residues. Germline values: CDR1 KGHDR, CDR2 SFDVKD. The data were produced by immunoSEQ multiplex PCR, yet TCRdb's version contains in-frame clones alone and is incomplete. The sample has over 100,000 clones; 87% are singletons. The chain combines TRBV24-1 with TRBJ2-2; D unresolved. The source material was peripheral blood. The clonotype was recovered from a man in his fifties with active COVID-19. CDR3 nucleotide sequence: TGTGCCACCAGTGATTCTTACACCGGGGAGCTGTTTTTT. Its translation is CATSDSYTGELFF.